Shown below are 14 T cell receptor beta chains from a single sample sequenced in a study of PD-1 blockade in classical Hodgkin lymphoma. No patient escaped relapse after autologous stem cell transplantation, and brentuximab vedotin exposure varied. Measured with immunoSEQ multiplex PCR; TCRdb has only the in-frame clones, and not every one. The data contain 90,000 to 100,000 clones, roughly 80% of them singletons. The sequenced sample was peripheral blood mononuclear cells (PBMCs), obtained before the second cycle of nivolumab. These receptors were obtained from a human donor with classical Hodgkin lymphoma.

The genes are TRBV7-8 and TRBJ1-2; 9 bases map to TRBD1. V dropped 5 bases and J dropped 7; count of bases not matched to a gene: 11. There are 15 residues in the CDR3. Looked up from germline, CDR1 is SGHVS and CDR2 is FQNEAQ. The CDR3 nucleotides read TGTGCCAGCAGCCTCTCCTTACAGGGGGCAGCTGGCTACACCTTC. Its translation is CASSLSLQGAAGYTF. The whole variable domain, filled in from reference TRBV7-8 and TRBJ1-2, reads GAGVSQSPRYKVAKRGQDVALRCDPISGHVSLFWYQQALGQGPEFLTYFQNEAQLDKSGLPSDRFFAERPEGSVSTLKIQRTQQEDSAVYLCASSLSLQGAAGYTFGSGTRLTVV.

This rearrangement joins TRBV18 to TRBJ2-1, with 11 bases aligning to TRBD2. Germline V CDR1 and CDR2: KGHSH, LQKENI. This CDR3 has 15 amino acids. Trimming cost V 8 bases and J 15 bases; bases outside gene matches: 18. The CDR3 loop reads CASANVELAGGSRFF. CDR3 in DNA: TGTGCCAGCGCCAACGTGGAGCTAGCGGGAGGTTCGCGGTTCTTC.

This clone was seen a handful of times. J is TRBJ1-6 and V is TRBV7-2; TRBD1 is a possible D gene (6 bases). V lost 4 bases, J lost 7 bases, and 11 bases lay in between. CDR1 and CDR2 from the germline V gene are SGHTA and FQGNSA. This CDR3 region has 14 residues. In nucleotides, the CDR3 is TGTGCCAGCAGCTCGGACAGCGGCAATTCACCCCTCCACTTT. Amino acids: CASSSDSGNSPLHF.

This clone was picked up one time. The junction does not match germline at one end; this may be a read error. V and J are TRBV28 and TRBJ1-2, with a tentative D call TRBD1 (6 bases). The CDR3 is made up of 11 amino acids. Looked up from germline, CDR1 is MDHEN and CDR2 is SYDVKM. The CDR3 region has the DNA TGTGCCAGCAGTTTAGGCGGGACATGCATCTTC. Its translation is CASSLGGTCIF.

V and J are TRBV29-1 and TRBJ1-3; a weak D match, TRBD1 (6 bases). V was clipped by 7 bases and J by 0 bases, with 13 bases between them. CDR3 size: 14 residues. Per the germline V gene, CDR1 is SQVTM and CDR2 is ANQGSEA. The DNA for the CDR3 is TGCAGCGGAGGGGGTGGGAGCTCTGGAAACACCATATATTTT. Amino acid sequence: CSGGGGSSGNTIYF.

The chain is built from TRBV5-1 and TRBJ2-2, with 11 bases lining up with TRBD1. This CDR3 region has 17 residues. The germline V gene has CDR1 SGHRS and CDR2 YFSETQ. Trimming cost V 0 bases and J 4 bases; bases outside gene matches: 5. The CDR3 DNA reads as TGCGCCAGCAGCTTGGGCCCCGGGACAGGGGGCACCGGGGAGCTGTTTTTT. Translated, it gives CASSLGPGTGGTGELFF.

The V call is TRBV28, the J call TRBJ1-5; no firm D call. The V and J ends lost 5 bases and 5 bases respectively, with 10 bases between them. Looked up from germline, CDR1 is MDHEN and CDR2 is SYDVKM. The CDR3 is 13 amino acids. For the CDR3, the DNA is TGTGCCAGCAGTAGATGGCCCGATCAGCCCCAGCATTTT. Its translation is CASSRWPDQPQHF.

This chain links TRBV7-2 with TRBJ2-1, with 7 bases aligning to TRBD1. V was pared by 5 bases and J by 1 base, with 5 bases of the junction left unmatched. Germline assignment: CDR1 SGHTA and CDR2 FQGNSA. The CDR3 is 15 residues long. The CDR3 loop is CASSRGQASYNEQFF. CDR3 nucleotide sequence: TGTGCCAGCAGCCGCGGACAGGCGTCCTACAATGAGCAGTTCTTC.

As concerns this clone: The same CDR3 is also encoded by other DNA sequences in this sample. V gene TRBV7-2 combines with J gene TRBJ1-5; D ambiguous. This CDR3 region has 15 residues. Per the germline V gene, CDR1 is SGHTA and CDR2 is FQGNSA. Trimming shortened V by 0 bases and J by 2 bases, and 8 bases separated the two germline ends. Here the CDR3 DNA reads TGTGCCAGCAGCTTAGCCCCTGGGGGCAATCAGCCCCAGCATTTT. Its protein is CASSLAPGGNQPQHF.

The genes are TRBV5-1 and TRBJ2-7, with D perhaps matching TRBD2 (5 bases). Germline assignment: CDR1 SGHRS and CDR2 YFSETQ. This CDR3 region has 15 residues. The V gene lost 3 bases and the J gene lost 0 bases, with 13 bases spanning the gap. CDR3 protein: CASSSAGSSSYEQYF. CDR3 nucleotides: TGCGCCAGCAGCTCTGCGGGTAGTAGCTCCTACGAGCAGTACTTC.

This clone was detected only a few times. This chain links TRBV29-1 with TRBJ2-3; 8 bases fit TRBD1. This CDR3 has 17 residues. Looked up from germline, CDR1 is SQVTM and CDR2 is ANQGSEA. The V and J ends lost 1 base and 2 bases, in that order; junction bases with no gene match: 11. The CDR3 coding sequence is TGCAGCGTTGAAGGCCCTCACAGGGGGTTCTACACAGATACGCAGTATTTT. Translated, it gives CSVEGPHRGFYTDTQYF.

V gene TRBV5-1 combines with J gene TRBJ2-1; D call uncertain. The germline CDR1 and CDR2 sequences are SGHRS and YFSETQ. V lost 0 bases and J lost 1, with 8 bases in between. The CDR3 is made up of 15 amino acids. The CDR3 reads CASSLGTVSYNEQFF. The CDR3 nucleotides read TGCGCCAGCAGCTTGGGGACGGTATCCTACAATGAGCAGTTCTTC.

This chain uses TRBV5-4 with TRBJ1-1; possibly TRBD1 for D (5 bases). The germline V and J ends were trimmed by 5 bases and 5 bases, with 16 bases remaining between them. The CDR3 loop spans 14 amino acids. Looked up from germline, CDR1 is SGHNT and CDR2 is YYREEE (reference sequence). Here the CDR3 DNA reads TGTGCCAGCAGGGCGGAGCCAGAGGGGACTGAAGCTTTCTTT. Translating it yields CASRAEPEGTEAFF.

The chain recombines TRBV7-8 with TRBJ1-2, with D uncertain. The CDR3 loop spans 14 amino acids. V shed 2 bases and J shed 0 bases, with 7 bases lying between them. Germline loops: CDR1 SGHVS, CDR2 FQNEAQ. For the CDR3, the DNA is TGTGCCAGCAGCTTATCAGAGTCTAACTATGGCTACACCTTC. Protein sequence: CASSLSESNYGYTF.